Sequencing of this T cell receptor (beta chain) was carried out in a study of blood T cell repertoires in COVID-19. Study details: The samples span acute and convalescent COVID-19 from the United States, Italy and Spain. The analysed material was cDNA or gDNA that came from T cells, B-cell-depleted T cells, or PBMCs.

Germline assignment: CDR1 SGHNT and CDR2 YYREEE (reference sequence). The CDR3 is made up of 17 amino acids. V gave up 4 bases and J gave up 7 bases; unmatched junction bases: 11. Original handling: Estimation of nucleated cell counts was performed using reference gene primer amplification. TCRdb keeps only in-frame clones here, not all; method: immunoSEQ multiplex PCR. Clone size and V and J calls were adopted from that table, with D and trimming inferred from the DNA. In the table there are over 150,000 clones, 76% of which are singletons. This clonotype was sampled from a woman of 80 years or more with acute or convalescent COVID-19. The chain carries TRBV5-4 and TRBJ2-3, with 14 bases aligning to TRBD2. Sequencing used peripheral blood. The CDR3 spells CASSLGLAGGPKYTQYF. The CDR3 coding sequence is TGTGCCAGCAGCCTCGGACTAGCGGGAGGTCCTAAATATACGCAGTATTTT.